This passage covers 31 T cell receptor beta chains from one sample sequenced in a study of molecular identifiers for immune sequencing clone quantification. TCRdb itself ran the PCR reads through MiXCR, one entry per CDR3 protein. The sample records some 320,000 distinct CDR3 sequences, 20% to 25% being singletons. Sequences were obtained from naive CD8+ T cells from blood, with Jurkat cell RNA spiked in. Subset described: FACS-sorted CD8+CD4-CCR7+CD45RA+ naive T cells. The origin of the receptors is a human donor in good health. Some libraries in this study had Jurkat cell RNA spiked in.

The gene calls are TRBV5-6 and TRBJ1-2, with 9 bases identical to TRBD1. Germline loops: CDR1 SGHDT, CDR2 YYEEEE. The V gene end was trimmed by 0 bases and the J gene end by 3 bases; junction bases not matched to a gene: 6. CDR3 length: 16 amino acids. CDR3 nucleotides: TGTGCCAGCAGCTTGGACGGACAGGGGCCCTACTATGGCTACACCTTC. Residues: CASSLDGQGPYYGYTF.

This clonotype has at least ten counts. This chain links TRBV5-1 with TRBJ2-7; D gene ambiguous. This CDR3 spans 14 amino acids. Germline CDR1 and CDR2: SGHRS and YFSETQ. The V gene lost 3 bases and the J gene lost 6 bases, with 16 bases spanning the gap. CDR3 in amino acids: CASSWVAAKGEQYF. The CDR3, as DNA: TGCGCCAGCAGCTGGGTGGCAGCCAAGGGCGAGCAGTACTTC.

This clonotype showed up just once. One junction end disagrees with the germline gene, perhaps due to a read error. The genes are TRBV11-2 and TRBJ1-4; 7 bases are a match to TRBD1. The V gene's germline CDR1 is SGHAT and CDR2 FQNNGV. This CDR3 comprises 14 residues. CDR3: CASSLGTANGKLFF. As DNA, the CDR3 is TGTGCCAGCAGCCTAGGGACAGCTAATGGAAAACTGTTTTTT.

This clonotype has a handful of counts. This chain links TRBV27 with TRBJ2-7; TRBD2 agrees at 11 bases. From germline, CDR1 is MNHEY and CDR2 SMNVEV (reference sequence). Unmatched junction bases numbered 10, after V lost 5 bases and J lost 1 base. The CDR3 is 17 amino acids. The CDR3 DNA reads TGTGCCAGCAGTCCGAACACCCCTAGCGGGGGGTCCTACGAGCAGTACTTC. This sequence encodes CASSPNTPSGGSYEQYF.

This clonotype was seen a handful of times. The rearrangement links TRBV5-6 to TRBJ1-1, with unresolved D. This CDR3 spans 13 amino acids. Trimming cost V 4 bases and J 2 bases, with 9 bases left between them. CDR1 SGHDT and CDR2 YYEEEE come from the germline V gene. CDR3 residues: CASSVLSNTEAFF. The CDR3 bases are TGTGCCAGCAGCGTCCTGAGTAACACTGAAGCTTTCTTT. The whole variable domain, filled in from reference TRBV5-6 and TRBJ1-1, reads DAGVTQSPTHLIKTRGQQVTLRCSPKSGHDTVSWYQQALGQGPQFIFQYYEEEERQRGNFPDRFSGHQFPNYSSELNVNALLLGDSALYLCASSVLSNTEAFFGQGTRLTVV.

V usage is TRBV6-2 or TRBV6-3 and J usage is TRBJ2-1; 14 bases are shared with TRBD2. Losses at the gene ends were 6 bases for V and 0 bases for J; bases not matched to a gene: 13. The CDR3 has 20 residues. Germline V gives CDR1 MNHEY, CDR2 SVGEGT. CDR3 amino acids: CASSSIPGLAGDRSYNEQFF. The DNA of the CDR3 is TGTGCCAGCAGCTCAATACCGGGACTAGCGGGGGATCGCTCCTACAATGAGCAGTTCTTC.

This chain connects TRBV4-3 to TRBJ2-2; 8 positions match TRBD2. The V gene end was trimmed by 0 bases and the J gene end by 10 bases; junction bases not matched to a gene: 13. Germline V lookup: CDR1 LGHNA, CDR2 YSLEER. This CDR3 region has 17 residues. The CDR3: CASSQDWGRGGPEELFF. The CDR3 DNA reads TGCGCCAGCAGCCAAGATTGGGGACGGGGGGGCCCCGAGGAGCTGTTTTTT.

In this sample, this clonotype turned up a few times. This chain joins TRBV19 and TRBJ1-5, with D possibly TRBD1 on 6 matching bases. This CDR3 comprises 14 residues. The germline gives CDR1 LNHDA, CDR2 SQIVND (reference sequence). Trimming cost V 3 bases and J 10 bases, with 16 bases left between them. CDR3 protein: CASSILGGGGPQHF. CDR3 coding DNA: TGTGCCAGTAGTATCCTGGGTGGAGGGGGACCCCAGCATTTT.

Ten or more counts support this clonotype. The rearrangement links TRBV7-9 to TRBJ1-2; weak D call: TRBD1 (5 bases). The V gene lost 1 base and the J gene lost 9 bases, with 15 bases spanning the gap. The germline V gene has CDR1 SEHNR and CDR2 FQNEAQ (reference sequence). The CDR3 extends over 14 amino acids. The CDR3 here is CASSLGRGSLSYTF. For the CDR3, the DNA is TGTGCCAGCAGCTTAGGACGGGGGTCTCTCAGCTACACCTTC.

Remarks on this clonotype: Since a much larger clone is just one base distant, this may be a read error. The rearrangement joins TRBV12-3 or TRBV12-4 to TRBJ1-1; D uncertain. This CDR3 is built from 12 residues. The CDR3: CASSSPSVEASF. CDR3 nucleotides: TGTGCCAGCAGTTCCCCCTCCGTTGAAGCTTCCTTT.

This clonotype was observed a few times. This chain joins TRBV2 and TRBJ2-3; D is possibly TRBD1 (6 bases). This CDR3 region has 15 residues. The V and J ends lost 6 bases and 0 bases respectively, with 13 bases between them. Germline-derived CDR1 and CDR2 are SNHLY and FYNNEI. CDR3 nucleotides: TGTGCCAGCAGAACCCCGGACAGCAGCACAGATACGCAGTATTTT. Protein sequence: CASRTPDSSTDTQYF. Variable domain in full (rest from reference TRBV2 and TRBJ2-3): EPEVTQTPSHQVTQMGQEVILRCVPISNHLYFYWYRQILGQKVEFLVSFYNNEISEKSEIFDDQFSVERPDGSNFTLKIRSTKLEDSAMYFCASRTPDSSTDTQYFGPGTRLTVL.

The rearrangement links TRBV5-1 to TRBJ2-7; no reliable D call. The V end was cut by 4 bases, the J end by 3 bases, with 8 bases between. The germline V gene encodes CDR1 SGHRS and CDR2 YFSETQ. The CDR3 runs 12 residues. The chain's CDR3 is CASSMDSYEQYF. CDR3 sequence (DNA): TGCGCCAGCAGCATGGATAGCTACGAGCAGTACTTC. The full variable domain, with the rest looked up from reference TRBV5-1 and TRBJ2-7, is KAGVTQTPRYLIKTRGQQVTLSCSPISGHRSVSWYQQTPGQGLQFLFEYFSETQRNKGNFPGRFSGRQFSNSRSEMNVSTLELGDSALYLCASSMDSYEQYFGPGTRLTVT.

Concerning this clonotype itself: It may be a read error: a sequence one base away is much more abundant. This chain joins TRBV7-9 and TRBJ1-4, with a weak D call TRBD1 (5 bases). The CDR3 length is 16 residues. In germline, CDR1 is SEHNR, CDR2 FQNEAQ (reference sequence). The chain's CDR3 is CASSPVTPGTNDKLFF. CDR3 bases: TGTGCCAGCAGCCCCGTAACCCCGGGGACTAATGACAAACTGTTTTTT. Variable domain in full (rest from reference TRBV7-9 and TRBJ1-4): DTGVSQNPRHKITKRGQNVTFRCDPISEHNRLYWYRQTLGQGPEFLTYFQNEAQLEKSRLLSDRFSAERPKGSFSTLEIQRTEQGDSAMYLCASSPVTPGTNDKLFFGSGTQLSVL.

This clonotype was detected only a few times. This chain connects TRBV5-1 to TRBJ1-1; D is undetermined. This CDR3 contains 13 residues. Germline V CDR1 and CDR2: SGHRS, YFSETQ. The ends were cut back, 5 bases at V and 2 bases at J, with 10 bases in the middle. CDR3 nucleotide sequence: TGCGCCAGCAGATCAGGCCTTAACACTGAAGCTTTCTTT. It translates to CASRSGLNTEAFF.

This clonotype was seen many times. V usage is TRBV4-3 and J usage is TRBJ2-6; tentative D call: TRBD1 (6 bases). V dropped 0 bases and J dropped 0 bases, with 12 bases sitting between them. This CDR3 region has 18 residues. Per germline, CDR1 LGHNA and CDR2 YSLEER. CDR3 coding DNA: TGCGCCAGCAGCCAAGATTGGGGGCCTTCCTCTGGGGCCAACGTCCTGACTTTC. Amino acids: CASSQDWGPSSGANVLTF.

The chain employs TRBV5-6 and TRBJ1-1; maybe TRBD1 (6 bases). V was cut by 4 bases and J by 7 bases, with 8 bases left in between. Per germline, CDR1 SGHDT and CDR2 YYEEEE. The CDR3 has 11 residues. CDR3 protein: CASSRGFEAFF. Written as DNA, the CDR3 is TGTGCCAGCAGCAGGGGGTTTGAAGCTTTCTTT.

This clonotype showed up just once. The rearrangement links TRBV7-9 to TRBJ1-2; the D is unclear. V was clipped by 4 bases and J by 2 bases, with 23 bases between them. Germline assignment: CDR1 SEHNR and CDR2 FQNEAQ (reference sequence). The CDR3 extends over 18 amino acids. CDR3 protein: CASSSGSLETERNYGYTF. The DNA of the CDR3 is TGTGCCAGCAGCTCTGGATCCCTTGAGACCGAACGAAACTATGGCTACACCTTC.

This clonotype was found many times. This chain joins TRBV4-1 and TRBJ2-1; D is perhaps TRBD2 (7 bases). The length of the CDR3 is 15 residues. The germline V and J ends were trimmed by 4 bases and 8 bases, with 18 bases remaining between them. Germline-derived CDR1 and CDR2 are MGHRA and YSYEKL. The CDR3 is CASSPRGGGQDEQFF. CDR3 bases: TGCGCCAGCAGCCCGAGAGGGGGGGGCCAGGATGAGCAGTTCTTC.

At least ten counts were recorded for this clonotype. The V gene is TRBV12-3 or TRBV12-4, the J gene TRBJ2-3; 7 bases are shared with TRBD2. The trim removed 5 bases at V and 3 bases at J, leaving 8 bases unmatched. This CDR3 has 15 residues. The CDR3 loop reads CASSPVWGGTDTQYF. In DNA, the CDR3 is TGTGCCAGCAGTCCCGTGTGGGGGGGGACAGATACGCAGTATTTT.

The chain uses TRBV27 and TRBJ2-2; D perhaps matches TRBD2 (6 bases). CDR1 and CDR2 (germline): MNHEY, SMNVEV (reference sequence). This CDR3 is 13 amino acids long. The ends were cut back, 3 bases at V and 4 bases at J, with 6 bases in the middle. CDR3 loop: CASSFGSTGELFF. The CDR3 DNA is TGTGCCAGCAGTTTCGGGAGCACCGGGGAGCTGTTTTTT.

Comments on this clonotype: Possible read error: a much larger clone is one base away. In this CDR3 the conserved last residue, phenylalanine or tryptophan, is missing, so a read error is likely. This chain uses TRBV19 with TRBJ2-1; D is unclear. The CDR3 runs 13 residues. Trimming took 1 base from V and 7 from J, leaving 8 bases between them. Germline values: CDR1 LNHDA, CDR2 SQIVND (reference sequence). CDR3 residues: CASSIALGNEQFL. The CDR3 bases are TGTGCCAGTAGTATAGCCCTAGGGAATGAGCAGTTCCTC.

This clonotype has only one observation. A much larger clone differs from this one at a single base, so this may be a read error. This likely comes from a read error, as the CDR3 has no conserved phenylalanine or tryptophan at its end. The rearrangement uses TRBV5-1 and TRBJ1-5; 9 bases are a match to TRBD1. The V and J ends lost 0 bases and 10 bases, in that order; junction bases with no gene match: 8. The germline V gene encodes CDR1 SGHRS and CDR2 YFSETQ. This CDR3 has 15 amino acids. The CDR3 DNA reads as TGCGCCAGCAGCTTGGGGGACAGGGAGAGGGATCCCCAGCATTCT. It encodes CASSLGDRERDPQHS.

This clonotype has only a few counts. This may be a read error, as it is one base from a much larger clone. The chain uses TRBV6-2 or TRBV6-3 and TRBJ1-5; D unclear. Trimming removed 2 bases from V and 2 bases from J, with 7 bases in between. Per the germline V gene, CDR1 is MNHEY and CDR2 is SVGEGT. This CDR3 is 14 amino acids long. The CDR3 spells CASSYVEGNQPQHF. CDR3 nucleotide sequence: TGTGCCAGCAGTTACGTGGAGGGCAATCAGCCCCAGCATTTT.

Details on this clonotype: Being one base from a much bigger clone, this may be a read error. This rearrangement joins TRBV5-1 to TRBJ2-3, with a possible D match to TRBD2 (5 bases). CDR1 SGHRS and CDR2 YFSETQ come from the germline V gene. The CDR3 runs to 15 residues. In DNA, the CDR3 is TGCGCCAGCAGCTTGGCCGGGCTGGAGGCGGATACGCGGTATTTT. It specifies CASSLAGLEADTRYF. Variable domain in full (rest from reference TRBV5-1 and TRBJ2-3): KAGVTQTPRYLIKTRGQQVTLSCSPISGHRSVSWYQQTPGQGLQFLFEYFSETQRNKGNFPGRFSGRQFSNSRSEMNVSTLELGDSALYLCASSLAGLEADTRYFGPGTRLTVL.

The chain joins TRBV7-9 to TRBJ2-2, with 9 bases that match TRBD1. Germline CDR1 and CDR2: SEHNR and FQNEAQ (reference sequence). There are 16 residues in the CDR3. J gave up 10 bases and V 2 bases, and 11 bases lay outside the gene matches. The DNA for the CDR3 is TGTGCCAGCAGCTTAATGGGACAGGGATTACCGGAGGAGCTGTTTTTT. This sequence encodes CASSLMGQGLPEELFF.

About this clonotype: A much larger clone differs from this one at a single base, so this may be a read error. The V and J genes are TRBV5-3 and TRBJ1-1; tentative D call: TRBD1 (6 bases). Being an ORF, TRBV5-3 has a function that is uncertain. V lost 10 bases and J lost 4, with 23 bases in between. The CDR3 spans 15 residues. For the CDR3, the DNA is TGTGCCGGCAGCTTCACAGGGTTCGGTTTCACTGAAGCTTTCTTT. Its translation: CAGSFTGFGFTEAFF.

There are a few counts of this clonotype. CDR3 bases: TGTGCCACCACAGCGGGAGAAGGAGATACGCAGTATTTT. Translation: CATTAGEGDTQYF. The rearrangement uses TRBV24-1 and TRBJ2-3, with 8 positions matching TRBD2. Germline V gene lookup returns CDR1 KGHDR and CDR2 SFDVKD. Trimming removed 8 bases from V and 5 bases from J; junction bases left unmatched: 5. This CDR3 spans 13 amino acids.

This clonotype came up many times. CDR3 in DNA: TGTGCCAGCAGCTTGGAACGACTAGCGGGAGGGCCGTACGAGCAGTACTTC. Translating it yields CASSLERLAGGPYEQYF. The J gene is TRBJ2-7, the V gene TRBV7-2; 14 bases are a match to TRBD2. V was pared by 3 bases and J by 4 bases, with 8 bases of the junction left unmatched. CDR1 and CDR2 (germline): SGHTA, FQGNSA. This CDR3 has 17 amino acids.

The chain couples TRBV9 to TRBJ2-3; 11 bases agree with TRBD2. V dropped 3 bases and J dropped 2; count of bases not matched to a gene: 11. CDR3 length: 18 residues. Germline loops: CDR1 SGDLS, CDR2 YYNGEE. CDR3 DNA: TGTGCCAGCAGCGCCCCACCCCCTAGCGGGGGGCCCACAGATACGCAGTATTTT. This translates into CASSAPPPSGGPTDTQYF.

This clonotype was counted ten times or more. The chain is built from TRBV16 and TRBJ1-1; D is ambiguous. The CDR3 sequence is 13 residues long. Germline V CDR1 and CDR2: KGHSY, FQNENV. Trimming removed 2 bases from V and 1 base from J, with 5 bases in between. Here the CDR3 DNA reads TGTGCCAGCAGCCAAATACAGAACACTGAAGCTTTCTTT. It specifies CASSQIQNTEAFF.

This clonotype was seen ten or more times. The DNA of the CDR3 is TGCGCCAGCAGCCAAGATCGAGTGAACAGGCTATCTGGAAACACCATATATTTT. This translates into CASSQDRVNRLSGNTIYF. The chain is built from TRBV4-3 and TRBJ1-3, with D possibly matching TRBD1 (5 bases). Trimming removed 0 bases at V and 1 base at J, with 16 bases between. The CDR3 is 18 amino acids. Per the germline V gene, CDR1 is LGHNA and CDR2 is YSLEER.